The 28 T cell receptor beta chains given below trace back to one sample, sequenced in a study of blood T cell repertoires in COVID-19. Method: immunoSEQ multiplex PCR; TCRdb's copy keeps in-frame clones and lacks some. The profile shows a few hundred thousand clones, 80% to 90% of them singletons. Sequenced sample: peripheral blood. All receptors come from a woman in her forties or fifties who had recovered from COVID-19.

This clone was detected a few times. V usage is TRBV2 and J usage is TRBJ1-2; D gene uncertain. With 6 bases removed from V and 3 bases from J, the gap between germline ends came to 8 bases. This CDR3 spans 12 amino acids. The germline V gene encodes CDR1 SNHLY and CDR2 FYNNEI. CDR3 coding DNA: TGTGCCAGCAGCACCGGAGACTATGGCTACACCTTC. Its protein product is CASSTGDYGYTF.

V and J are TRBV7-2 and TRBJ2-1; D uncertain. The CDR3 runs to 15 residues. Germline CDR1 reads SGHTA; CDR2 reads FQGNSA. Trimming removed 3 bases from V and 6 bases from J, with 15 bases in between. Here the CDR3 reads CASSLGHMVINEQFF. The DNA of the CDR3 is TGTGCCAGCAGCTTGGGCCATATGGTCATCAATGAGCAGTTCTTC.

This CDR3 is CASSAYSDTQYF. The CDR3 DNA reads TGTGCCAGCAGCGCGTACTCAGATACGCAGTATTTT. The J gene is TRBJ2-3, the V gene TRBV5-6; D is unclear. V lost 4 bases to trimming and J lost 4 bases, with 7 bases between them. The CDR3 has 12 amino acids. Germline V CDR1 and CDR2: SGHDT, YYEEEE. Supplemented by reference TRBV5-6 and TRBJ2-3, the full variable domain reads DAGVTQSPTHLIKTRGQQVTLRCSPKSGHDTVSWYQQALGQGPQFIFQYYEEEERQRGNFPDRFSGHQFPNYSSELNVNALLLGDSALYLCASSAYSDTQYFGPGTRLTVL.

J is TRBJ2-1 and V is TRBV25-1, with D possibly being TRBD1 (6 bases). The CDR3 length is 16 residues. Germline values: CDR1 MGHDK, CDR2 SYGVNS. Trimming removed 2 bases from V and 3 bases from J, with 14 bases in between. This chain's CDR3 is CASSEVGRGFYNEQFF. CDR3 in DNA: TGTGCCAGCAGTGAAGTCGGCAGGGGCTTCTACAATGAGCAGTTCTTC.

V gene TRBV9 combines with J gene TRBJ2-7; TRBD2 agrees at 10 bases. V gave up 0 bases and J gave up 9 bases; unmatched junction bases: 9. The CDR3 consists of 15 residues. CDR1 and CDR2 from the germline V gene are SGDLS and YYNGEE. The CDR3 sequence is CASSVAELAGDRQYF. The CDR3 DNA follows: TGTGCCAGCAGCGTAGCTGAGCTAGCGGGAGACCGGCAGTACTTC.

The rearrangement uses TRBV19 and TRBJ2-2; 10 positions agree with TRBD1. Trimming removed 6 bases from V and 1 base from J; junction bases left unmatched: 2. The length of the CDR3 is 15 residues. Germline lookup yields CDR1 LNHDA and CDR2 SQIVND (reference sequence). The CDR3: CASRDRGLNTGELFF. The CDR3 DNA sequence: TGTGCCAGTAGGGACAGGGGGTTGAACACCGGGGAGCTGTTTTTT.

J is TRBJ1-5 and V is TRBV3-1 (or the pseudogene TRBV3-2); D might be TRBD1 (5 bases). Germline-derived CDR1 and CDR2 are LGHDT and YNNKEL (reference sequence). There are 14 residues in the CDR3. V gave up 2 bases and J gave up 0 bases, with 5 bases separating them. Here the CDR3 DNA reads TGTGCCAGCAGCCAACAGGGTAGCAATCAGCCCCAGCATTTT. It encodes CASSQQGSNQPQHF.

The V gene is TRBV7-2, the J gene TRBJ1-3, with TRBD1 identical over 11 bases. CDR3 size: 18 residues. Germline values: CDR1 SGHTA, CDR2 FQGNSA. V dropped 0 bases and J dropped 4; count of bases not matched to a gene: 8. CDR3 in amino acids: CASSLARDRGSVGNTIYF. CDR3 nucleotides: TGTGCCAGCAGCTTAGCCCGGGACAGGGGGTCTGTAGGAAACACCATATATTTT.

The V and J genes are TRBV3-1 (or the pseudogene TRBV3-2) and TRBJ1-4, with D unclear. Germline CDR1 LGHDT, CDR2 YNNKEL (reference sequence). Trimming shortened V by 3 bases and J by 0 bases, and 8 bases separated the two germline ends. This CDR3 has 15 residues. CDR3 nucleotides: TGTGCCAGCAGCCATTCGAGGACAACTAATGAAAAACTGTTTTTT. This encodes CASSHSRTTNEKLFF.

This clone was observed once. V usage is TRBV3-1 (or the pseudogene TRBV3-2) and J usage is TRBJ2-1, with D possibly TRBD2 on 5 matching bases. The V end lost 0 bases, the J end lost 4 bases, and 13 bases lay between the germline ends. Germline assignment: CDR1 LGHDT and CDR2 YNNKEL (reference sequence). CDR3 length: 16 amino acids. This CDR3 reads CASSQEASGGYNEQFF. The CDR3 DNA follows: TGTGCCAGCAGCCAAGAAGCGAGCGGCGGATACAATGAGCAGTTCTTC.

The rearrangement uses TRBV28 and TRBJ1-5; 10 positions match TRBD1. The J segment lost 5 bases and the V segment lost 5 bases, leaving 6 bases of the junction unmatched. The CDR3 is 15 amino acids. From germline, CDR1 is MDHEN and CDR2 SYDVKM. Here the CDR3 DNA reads TGTGCCAGCAGTCCGTCGGGGACAGGGGATCAGCCCCAGCATTTT. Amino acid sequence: CASSPSGTGDQPQHF.

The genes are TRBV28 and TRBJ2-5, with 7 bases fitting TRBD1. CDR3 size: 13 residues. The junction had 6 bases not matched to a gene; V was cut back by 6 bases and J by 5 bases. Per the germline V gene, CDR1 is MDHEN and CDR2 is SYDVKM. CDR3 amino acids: CASSIGGRETQYF. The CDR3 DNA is TGTGCCAGCAGCATAGGGGGCCGGGAGACCCAGTACTTC.

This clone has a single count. The chain's CDR3 is CASSLRTGRGNTEAFF. CDR3 bases: TGTGCCAGCAGCCTAAGGACAGGGAGGGGAAACACTGAAGCTTTCTTT. V and J are TRBV5-5 and TRBJ1-1, with 8 bases fitting TRBD1. The germline CDR1 and CDR2 sequences are SGHKS and YYEKEE (reference sequence). J lost 2 bases, V lost 4 bases, and 10 bases had no gene match. There are 16 residues in the CDR3. Variable domain in full (rest from reference TRBV5-5 and TRBJ1-1): DAGVTQSPTHLIKTRGQQVTLRCSPISGHKSVSWYQQVLGQGPQFIFQYYEKEERGRGNFPDRFSARQFPNYSSELNVNALLLGDSALYLCASSLRTGRGNTEAFFGQGTRLTVV.

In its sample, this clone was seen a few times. CDR3 nucleotide sequence: TGTGCCAGCAGCTTAGGGACAGCCTCCTACGAGCAGTACTTC. It encodes CASSLGTASYEQYF. V usage is TRBV7-2 and J usage is TRBJ2-7; D is perhaps TRBD1 (6 bases). There are 14 residues in the CDR3. V was clipped by 1 base and J by 0 bases, with 7 bases between them. Germline V gene lookup returns CDR1 SGHTA and CDR2 FQGNSA.

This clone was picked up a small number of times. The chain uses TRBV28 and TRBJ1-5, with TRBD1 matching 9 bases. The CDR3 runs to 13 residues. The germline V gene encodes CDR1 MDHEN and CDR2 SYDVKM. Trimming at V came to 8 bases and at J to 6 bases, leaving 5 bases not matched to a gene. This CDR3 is CASRQGGSQPQHF. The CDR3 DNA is TGTGCCAGCCGACAGGGGGGGAGTCAGCCCCAGCATTTT.

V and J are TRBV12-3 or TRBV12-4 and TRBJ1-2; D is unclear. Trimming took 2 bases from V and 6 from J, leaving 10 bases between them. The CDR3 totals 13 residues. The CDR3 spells CASSLRLRDGYTF. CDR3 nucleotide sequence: TGTGCCAGCAGTTTAAGGTTGAGGGATGGCTACACCTTC.

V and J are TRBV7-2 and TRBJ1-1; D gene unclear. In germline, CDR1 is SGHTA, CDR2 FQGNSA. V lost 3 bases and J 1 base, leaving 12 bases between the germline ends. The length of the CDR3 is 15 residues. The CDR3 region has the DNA TGTGCCAGCAGCTTGATGAGTTCTTCGAACACTGAAGCTTTCTTT. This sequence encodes CASSLMSSSNTEAFF. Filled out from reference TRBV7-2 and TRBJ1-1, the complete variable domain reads GAGVSQSPSNKVTEKGKDVELRCDPISGHTALYWYRQSLGQGLEFLIYFQGNSAPDKSGLPSDRFSAERTGGSVSTLTIQRTQQEDSAVYLCASSLMSSSNTEAFFGQGTRLTVV.

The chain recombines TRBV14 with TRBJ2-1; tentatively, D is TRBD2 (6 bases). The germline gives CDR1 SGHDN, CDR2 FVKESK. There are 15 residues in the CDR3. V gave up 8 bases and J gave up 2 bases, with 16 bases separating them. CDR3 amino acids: CASGSSARTYNEQFF. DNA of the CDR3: TGTGCCAGCGGGTCTAGCGCCCGGACCTACAATGAGCAGTTCTTC.

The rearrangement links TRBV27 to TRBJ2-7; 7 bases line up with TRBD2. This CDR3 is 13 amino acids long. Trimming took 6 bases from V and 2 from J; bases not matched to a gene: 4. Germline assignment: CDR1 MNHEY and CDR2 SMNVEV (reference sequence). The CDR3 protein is CASSLAGAYEQYF. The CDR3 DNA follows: TGTGCCAGCAGCTTAGCGGGTGCCTACGAGCAGTACTTC.

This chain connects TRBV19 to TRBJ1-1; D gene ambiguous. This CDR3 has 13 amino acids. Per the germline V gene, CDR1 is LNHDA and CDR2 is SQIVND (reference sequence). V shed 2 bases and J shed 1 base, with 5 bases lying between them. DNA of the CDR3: TGTGCCAGTAGTATAACAGCGAACACTGAAGCTTTCTTT. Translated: CASSITANTEAFF.

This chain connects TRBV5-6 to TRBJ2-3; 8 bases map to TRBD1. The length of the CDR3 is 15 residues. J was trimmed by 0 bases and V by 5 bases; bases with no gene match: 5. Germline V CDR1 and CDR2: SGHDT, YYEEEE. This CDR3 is CASRSGTGSTDTQYF. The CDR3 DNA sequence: TGTGCCAGCAGGTCCGGGACAGGTAGCACAGATACGCAGTATTTT.

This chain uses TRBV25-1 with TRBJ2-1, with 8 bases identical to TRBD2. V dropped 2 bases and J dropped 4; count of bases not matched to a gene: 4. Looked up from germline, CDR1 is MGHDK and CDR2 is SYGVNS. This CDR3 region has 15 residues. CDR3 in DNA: TGTGCCAGCAGTGAAGCACGGGAGGGGTACAATGAGCAGTTCTTC. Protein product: CASSEAREGYNEQFF.

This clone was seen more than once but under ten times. CDR3 sequence reads: CASSKGGEGQPQHF. The DNA for the CDR3 is TGTGCCAGCAGCAAAGGGGGGGAAGGGCAGCCCCAGCATTTT. The chain employs TRBV28 and TRBJ1-5; weak D call: TRBD1 (6 bases). V was pared by 6 bases and J by 7 bases, with 16 bases between. Germline-derived CDR1 and CDR2 are MDHEN and SYDVKM. The CDR3 spans 14 residues.

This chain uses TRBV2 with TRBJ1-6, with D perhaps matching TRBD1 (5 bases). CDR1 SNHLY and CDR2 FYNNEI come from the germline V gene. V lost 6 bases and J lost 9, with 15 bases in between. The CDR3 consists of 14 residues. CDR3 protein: CASRSTGGGSPLHF. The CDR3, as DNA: TGTGCCAGCAGATCTACAGGTGGCGGTTCACCCCTCCACTTT.

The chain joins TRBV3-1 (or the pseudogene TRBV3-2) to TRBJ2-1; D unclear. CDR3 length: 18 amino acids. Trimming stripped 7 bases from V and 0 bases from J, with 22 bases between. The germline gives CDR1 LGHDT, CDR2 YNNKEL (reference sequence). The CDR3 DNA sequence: TGTGCCAGCACCCCCACCGTTTGCTGGCGGAGCTCCTACAATGAGCAGTTCTTC. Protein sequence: CASTPTVCWRSSYNEQFF.

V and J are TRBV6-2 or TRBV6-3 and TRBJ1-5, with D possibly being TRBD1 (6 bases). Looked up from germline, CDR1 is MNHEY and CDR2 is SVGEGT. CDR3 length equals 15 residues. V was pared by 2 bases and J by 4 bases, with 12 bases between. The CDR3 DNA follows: TGTGCCAGCAGTTACCCGGGACAAGTAAATCAGCCCCAGCATTTT. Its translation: CASSYPGQVNQPQHF.

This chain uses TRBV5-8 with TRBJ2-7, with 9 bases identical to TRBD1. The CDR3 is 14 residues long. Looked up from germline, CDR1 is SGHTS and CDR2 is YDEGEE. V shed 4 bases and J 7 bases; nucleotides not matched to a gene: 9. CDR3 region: CASSHTGTGREQYF. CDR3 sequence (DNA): TGTGCCAGCAGCCACACCGGGACAGGGAGAGAGCAGTACTTC.

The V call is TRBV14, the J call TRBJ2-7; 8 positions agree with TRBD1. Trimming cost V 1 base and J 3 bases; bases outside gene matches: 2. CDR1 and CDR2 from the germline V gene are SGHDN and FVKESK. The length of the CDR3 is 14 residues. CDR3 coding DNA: TGTGCCAGCAGCCAAGTCGGACAGGGCTACGAGCAGTACTTC. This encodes CASSQVGQGYEQYF.